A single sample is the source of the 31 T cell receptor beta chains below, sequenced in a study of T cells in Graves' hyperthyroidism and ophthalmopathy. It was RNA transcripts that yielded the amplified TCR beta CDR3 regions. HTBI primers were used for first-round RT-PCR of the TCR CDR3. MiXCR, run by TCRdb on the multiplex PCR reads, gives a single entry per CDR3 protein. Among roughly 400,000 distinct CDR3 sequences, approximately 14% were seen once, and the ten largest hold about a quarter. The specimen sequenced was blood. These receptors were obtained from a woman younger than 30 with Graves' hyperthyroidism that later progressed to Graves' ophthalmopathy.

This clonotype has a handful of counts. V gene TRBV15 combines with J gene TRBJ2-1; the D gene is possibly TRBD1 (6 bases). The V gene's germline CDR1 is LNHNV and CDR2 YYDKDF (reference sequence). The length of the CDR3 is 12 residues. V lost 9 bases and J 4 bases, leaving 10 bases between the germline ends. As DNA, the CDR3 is TGTGCCACTAGAGGACAGTACAATGAGCAGTTCTTC. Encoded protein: CATRGQYNEQFF.

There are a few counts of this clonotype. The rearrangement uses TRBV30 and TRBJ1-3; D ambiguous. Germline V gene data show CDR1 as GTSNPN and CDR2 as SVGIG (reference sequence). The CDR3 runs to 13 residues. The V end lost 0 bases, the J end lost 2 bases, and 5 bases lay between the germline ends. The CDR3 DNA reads TGTGCCTGGAGTGTACGAACTGGAAACACCATATATTTT. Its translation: CAWSVRTGNTIYF.

The CDR3 region is CASSYSEPVGEQFF. DNA of the CDR3: TGTGCCAGCAGTTACTCAGAGCCTGTAGGTGAGCAGTTCTTC. The rearrangement uses TRBV6-5 and TRBJ2-1; D gene ambiguous. Germline V gives CDR1 MNHEY, CDR2 SVGAGI. This CDR3 is 14 amino acids long. V was pared by 0 bases and J by 9 bases, with 12 bases between.

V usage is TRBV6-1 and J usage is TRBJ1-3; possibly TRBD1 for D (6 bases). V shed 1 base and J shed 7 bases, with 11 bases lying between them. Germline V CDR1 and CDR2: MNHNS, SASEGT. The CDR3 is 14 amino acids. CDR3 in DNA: TGTGCCAGCAGTGAAGTGGCGGGGGCGAACACCATATATTTT. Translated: CASSEVAGANTIYF.

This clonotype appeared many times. Here the CDR3 reads CASSQDRLADYEQYF. CDR3 DNA: TGTGCCAGCAGCCAAGATAGGCTAGCGGACTACGAGCAGTACTTC. V usage is TRBV3-1 and J usage is TRBJ2-7, with 7 nucleotides matching TRBD2. Germline assignment: CDR1 LGHDT and CDR2 YNNKEL (reference sequence). V lost 0 bases to trimming and J lost 3 bases; unmatched junction nucleotides: 5. The CDR3 is made up of 15 amino acids.

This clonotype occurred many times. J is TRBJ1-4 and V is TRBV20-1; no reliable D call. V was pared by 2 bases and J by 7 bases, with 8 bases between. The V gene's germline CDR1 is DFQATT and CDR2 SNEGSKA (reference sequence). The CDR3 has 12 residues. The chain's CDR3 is CSARPDGEKLFF. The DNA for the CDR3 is TGCAGTGCTAGACCGGACGGTGAAAAACTGTTTTTT.

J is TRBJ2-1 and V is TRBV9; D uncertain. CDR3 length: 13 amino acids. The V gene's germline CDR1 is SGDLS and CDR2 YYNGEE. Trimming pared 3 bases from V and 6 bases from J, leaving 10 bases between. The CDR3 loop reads CASSGGSSNEQFF. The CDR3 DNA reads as TGTGCCAGCAGCGGGGGTTCTTCCAATGAGCAGTTCTTC.

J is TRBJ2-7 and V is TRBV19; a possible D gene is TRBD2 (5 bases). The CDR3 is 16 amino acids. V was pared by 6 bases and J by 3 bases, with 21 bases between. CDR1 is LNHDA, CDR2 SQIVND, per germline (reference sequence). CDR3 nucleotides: TGTGCCAGTAGAGAACCTAGGAGGCAGGTAGACTACGAGCAGTACTTC. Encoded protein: CASREPRRQVDYEQYF.

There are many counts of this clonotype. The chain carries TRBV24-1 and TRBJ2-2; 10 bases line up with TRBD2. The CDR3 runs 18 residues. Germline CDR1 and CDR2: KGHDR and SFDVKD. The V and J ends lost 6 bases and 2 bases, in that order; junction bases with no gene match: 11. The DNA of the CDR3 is TGTGCCACCAGTTCCCTTAACTCTAGCGGGAGAAACACCGGGGAGCTGTTTTTT. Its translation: CATSSLNSSGRNTGELFF.

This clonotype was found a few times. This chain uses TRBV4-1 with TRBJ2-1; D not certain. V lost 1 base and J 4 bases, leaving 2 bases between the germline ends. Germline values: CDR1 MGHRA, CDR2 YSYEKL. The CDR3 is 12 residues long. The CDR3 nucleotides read TGCGCCAGCAGCCAAGGTTACAATGAGCAGTTCTTC. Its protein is CASSQGYNEQFF.

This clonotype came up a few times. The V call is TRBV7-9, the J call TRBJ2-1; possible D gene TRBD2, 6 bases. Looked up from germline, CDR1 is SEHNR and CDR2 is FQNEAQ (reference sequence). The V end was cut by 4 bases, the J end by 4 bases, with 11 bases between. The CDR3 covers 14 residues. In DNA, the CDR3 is TGTGCCAGCAGCTCCGTTGCGGGATACAATGAGCAGTTCTTC. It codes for CASSSVAGYNEQFF.

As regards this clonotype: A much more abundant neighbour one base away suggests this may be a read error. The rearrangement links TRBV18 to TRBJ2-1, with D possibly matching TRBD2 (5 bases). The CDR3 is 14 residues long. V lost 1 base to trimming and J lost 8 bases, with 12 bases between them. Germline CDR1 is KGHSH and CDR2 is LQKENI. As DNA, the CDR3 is TGTGCCAGCTCACCACAACCTAGCACCGATGAGCAGTTCTTC. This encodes CASSPQPSTDEQFF.

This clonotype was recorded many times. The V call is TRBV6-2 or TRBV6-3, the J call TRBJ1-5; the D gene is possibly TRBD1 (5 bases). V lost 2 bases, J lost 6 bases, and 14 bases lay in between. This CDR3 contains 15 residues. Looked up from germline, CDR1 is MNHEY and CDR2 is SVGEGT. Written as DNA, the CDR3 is TGTGCCAGCAGTTACGACGGGGCAGGAGGTCAGCCCCAGCATTTT. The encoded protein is CASSYDGAGGQPQHF.

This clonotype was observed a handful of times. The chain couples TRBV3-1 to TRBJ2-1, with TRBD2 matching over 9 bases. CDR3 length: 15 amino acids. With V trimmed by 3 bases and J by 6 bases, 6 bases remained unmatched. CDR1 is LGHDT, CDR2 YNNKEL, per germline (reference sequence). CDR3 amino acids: CASSQIAGVGNEQFF. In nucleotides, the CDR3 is TGTGCCAGCAGCCAGATAGCGGGAGTGGGCAATGAGCAGTTCTTC.

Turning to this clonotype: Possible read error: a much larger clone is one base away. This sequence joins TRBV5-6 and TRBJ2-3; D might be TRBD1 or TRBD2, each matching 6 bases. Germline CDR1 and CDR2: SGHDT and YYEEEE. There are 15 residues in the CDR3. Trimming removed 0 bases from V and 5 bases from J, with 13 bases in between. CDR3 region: CASSLVGGDRDTQYF. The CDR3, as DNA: TGTGCCAGCAGCTTGGTGGGGGGCGACAGAGATACGCAGTATTTT.

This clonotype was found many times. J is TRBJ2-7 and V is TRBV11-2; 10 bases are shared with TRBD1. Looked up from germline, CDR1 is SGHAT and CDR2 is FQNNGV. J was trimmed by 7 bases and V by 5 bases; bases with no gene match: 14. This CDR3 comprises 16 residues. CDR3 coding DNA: TGTGCCAGCAGCCACACCGTGAGGGGACAGGGGAGTGAGCAGTACTTC. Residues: CASSHTVRGQGSEQYF.

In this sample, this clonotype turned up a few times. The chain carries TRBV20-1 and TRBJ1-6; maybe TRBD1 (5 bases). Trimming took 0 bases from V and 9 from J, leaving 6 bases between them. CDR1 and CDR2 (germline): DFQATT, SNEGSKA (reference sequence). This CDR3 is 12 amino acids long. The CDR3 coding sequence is TGCAGTGCTAGAGATGGGGGTTCACCCCTCCACTTT. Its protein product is CSARDGGSPLHF.

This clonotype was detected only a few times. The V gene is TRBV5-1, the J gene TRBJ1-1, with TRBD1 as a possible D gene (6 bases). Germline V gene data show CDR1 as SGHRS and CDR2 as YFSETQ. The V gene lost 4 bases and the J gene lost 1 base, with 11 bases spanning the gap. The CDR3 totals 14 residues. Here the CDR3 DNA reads TGCGCCAGCAGCAAGGGACACAAGAACACTGAAGCTTTCTTT. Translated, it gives CASSKGHKNTEAFF.

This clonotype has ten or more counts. This CDR3 reads CASSLQTGMNTEAFF. The DNA of the CDR3 is TGTGCCAGCAGTTTACAGACAGGTATGAACACTGAAGCTTTCTTT. The chain joins TRBV12-3 or TRBV12-4 to TRBJ1-1; tentatively, D is TRBD1 (6 bases). This CDR3 spans 15 amino acids. V lost 2 bases to trimming and J lost 0 bases, with 10 bases between them.

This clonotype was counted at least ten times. Here the CDR3 reads CASSYGLAVPLQYF. Written as DNA, the CDR3 is TGTGCCAGCAGTTACGGACTAGCGGTCCCTCTTCAGTACTTC. The chain links TRBV6-2 or TRBV6-3 to TRBJ2-4; TRBD2 matches at 10 bases. After removal of 2 bases from V and 11 bases from J, the junction contained 6 bases not matched to a gene. CDR3 length equals 14 residues. CDR1 is MNHEY, CDR2 SVGEGT, per germline.

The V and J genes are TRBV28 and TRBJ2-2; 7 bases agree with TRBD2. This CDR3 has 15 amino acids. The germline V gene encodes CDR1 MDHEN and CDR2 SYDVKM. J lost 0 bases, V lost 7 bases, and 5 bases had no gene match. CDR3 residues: CASNLAGPNTGELFF. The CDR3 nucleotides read TGTGCCAGCAACTTAGCGGGCCCGAACACCGGGGAGCTGTTTTTT.

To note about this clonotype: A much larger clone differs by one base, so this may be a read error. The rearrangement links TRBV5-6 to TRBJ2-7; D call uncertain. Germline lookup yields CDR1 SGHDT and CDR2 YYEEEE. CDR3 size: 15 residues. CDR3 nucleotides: TGTGCCAGCAGCTTGGATCTGACTTCCGCCTACGAGCCGTACTTC. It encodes CASSLDLTSAYEPYF.

Here the CDR3 DNA reads TGTGCCAGTAGTATAGGTAGCGGGAGGGACAATGAGCAGTTCTTC. It encodes CASSIGSGRDNEQFF. The V gene is TRBV19, the J gene TRBJ2-1, with 11 bases that match TRBD2. The CDR3 length is 15 residues. Germline V gene sequence: CDR1 LNHDA, CDR2 SQIVND (reference sequence). After removal of 1 base from V and 5 bases from J, the junction contained 1 base not matched to a gene.

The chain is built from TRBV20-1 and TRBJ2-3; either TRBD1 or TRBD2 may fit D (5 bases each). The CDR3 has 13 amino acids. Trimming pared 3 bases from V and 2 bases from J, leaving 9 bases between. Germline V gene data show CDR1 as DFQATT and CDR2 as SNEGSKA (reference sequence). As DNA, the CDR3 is TGCAGTGCTAGCGAGGGGACCACAGATACGCAGTATTTT. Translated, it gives CSASEGTTDTQYF.

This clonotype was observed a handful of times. The DNA for the CDR3 is TGTGCCAGCAGCCAACCATTAACCCTAGCGGAGAACACCGGGGAGCTGTTTTTT. It encodes CASSQPLTLAENTGELFF. The V gene is TRBV3-2, the J gene TRBJ2-2; the table's D call, TRBD2, has no DNA check behind it. TRBV3-2 constitutes a pseudogene. The CDR3 length is 18 residues.

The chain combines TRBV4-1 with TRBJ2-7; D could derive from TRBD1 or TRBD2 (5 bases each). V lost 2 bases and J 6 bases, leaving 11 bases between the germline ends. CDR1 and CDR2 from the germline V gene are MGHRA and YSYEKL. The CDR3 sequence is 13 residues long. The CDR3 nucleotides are TGCGCCAGCAGCCAACCCCGGGGCCTCGAGCAGTACTTC. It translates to CASSQPRGLEQYF.

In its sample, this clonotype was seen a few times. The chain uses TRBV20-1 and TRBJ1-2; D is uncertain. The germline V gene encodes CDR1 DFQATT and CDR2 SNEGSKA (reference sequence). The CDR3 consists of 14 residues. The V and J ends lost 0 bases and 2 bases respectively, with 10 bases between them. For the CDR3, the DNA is TGCAGTGCTAGAGACAGGCGATCCAACTATGGCTACACCTTC. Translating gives CSARDRRSNYGYTF.

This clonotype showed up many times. The CDR3 nucleotides read TGTGCCAGCAGTGAAAATAGGGACAGCCCCTACGAGCAGTACTTC. It specifies CASSENRDSPYEQYF. The chain carries TRBV2 and TRBJ2-7, with 7 bases identical to TRBD1. The CDR3 extends over 15 amino acids. CDR1 is SNHLY and CDR2 is FYNNEI in the germline V gene. The V and J ends lost 2 bases and 2 bases, in that order; junction bases with no gene match: 6.

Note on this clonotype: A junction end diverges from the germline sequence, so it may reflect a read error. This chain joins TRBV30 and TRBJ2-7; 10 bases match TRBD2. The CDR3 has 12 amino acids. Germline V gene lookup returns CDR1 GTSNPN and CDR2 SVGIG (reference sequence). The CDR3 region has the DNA TGTGCCTGGAGTCGTACCCCTAGCGGGAGTCACTTC. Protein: CAWSRTPSGSHF.

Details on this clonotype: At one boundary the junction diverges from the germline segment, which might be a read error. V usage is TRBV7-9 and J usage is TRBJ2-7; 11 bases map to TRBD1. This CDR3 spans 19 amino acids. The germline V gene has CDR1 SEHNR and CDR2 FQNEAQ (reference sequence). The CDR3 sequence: CASSSTRTGGAIRSCEQYF. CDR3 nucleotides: TGTGCCAGCAGCTCCACCCGGACAGGGGGCGCGATCCGGTCCTGCGAGCAGTACTTC.

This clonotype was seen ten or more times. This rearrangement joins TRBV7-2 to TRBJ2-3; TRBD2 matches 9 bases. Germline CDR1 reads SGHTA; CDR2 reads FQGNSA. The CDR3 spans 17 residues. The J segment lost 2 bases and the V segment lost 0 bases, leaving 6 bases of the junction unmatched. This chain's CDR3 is CASSLAETSGYTDTQYF. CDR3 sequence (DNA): TGTGCCAGCAGCTTAGCCGAGACTAGCGGCTACACAGATACGCAGTATTTT.